This is a list of T cell receptor beta chains from one sample in a study of CD4 and CD8 cells across lung adenocarcinoma regions. TCRdb used MiXCR to reprocess the PCR reads, holding one entry per CDR3 protein. The sample holds 12,000 or so distinct CDR3 sequences; 47% are singletons and the top ten take less than 35%. The source material was CD8+ T cells from the margin of a lung tumor. The receptor set was obtained from a male donor with lung adenocarcinoma. The CD4 and CD8 labels of this study may be unreliable. The CDR3 runs from the conserved cysteine through the conserved F or W. D genes are given only for firm matches. Part of the rows lack a size; the others show once, few, many or a class for expanded clones.

v_call	d_call	j_call	clone_size	cdr3_aa	cdr3_nt
TRBV6-1	.	TRBJ2-7	.	CASGEAGGGDTETQYF	TGTGCCAGCGGTGAGGCTGGGGGCGGTGACACAGAGACGCAGTACTTC
TRBV12-3/TRBV12-4	.	TRBJ1-5	few	CASSLLAGKSQPQHF	TGTGCCAGCAGTTTATTGGCAGGGAAGTCTCAGCCCCAGCATTTT
TRBV6-1	.	TRBJ2-7	.	CASSPRSPPYEQYF	TGTGCCAGCAGTCCACGGAGTCCACCCTACGAGCAGTACTTC
TRBV9	TRBD2	TRBJ2-5	.	CASSVELAGGAETRYF	TGTGCCAGCAGCGTAGAGCTAGCGGGGGGGGCAGAGACCCGGTACTTC
TRBV5-1	TRBD1	TRBJ2-1	.	CASSYGQGGPYNEQFF	TGCGCCAGCAGCTACGGACAGGGGGGCCCATACAATGAGCAGTTCTTC
TRBV20-1	.	TRBJ2-5	.	CSASDRETQYF	TGCAGTGCTAGCGATCGGGAGACCCAGTACTTC
TRBV6-4	.	TRBJ2-1	few	CASSDSGVPNSYEQFF	TGTGCCAGCAGTGACTCAGGGGTTCCGAATTCCTACGAGCAGTTCTTC
TRBV6-1	.	TRBJ2-1	.	CASSQGLPAASTDAQFF	TGTGCCAGCAGCCAAGGCCTCCCGGCAGCGAGCACAGATGCGCAGTTTTTT
TRBV6-1	.	TRBJ2-4	.	CASRPHTGFIQYF	TGTGCCAGCAGACCCCATACAGGGTTCATTCAGTACTTC
TRBV10-3	.	TRBJ2-2	.	CAIRPEVVSTGTQFF	TGTGCCATCAGACCCGAGGTAGTGAGCACCGGGACGCAGTTTTTT
TRBV6-1	.	TRBJ2-1	.	CASSEGLGKREEVSPYF	TGTGCCAGCAGTGAGGGGCTTGGGAAACGTGAGGAAGTTTCCCCGTACTTC
TRBV6-1	TRBD2	TRBJ2-4	.	CAGSGGRAKDIQYF	TGTGCGGGCAGTGGCGGGAGAGCCAAAGACATCCAGTACTTC
TRBV25-1	.	TRBJ1-2	.	CASSDRADGYTF	TGTGCCAGCAGTGACAGGGCGGATGGCTACACCTTC
TRBV6-1	TRBD2	TRBJ2-7	.	CASSEIGTSGRATETQYF	TGTGCCAGCAGTGAAATCGGGACTAGCGGGAGGGCTACAGAGACGCAGTACTTC
TRBV27	TRBD2	TRBJ2-3	.	CASSWGGPGAKDTQYF	TGTGCCAGCAGTTGGGGGGGTCCTGGAGCCAAAGATACGCAGTATTTT
TRBV27	.	TRBJ2-4	many	CASSLAVGNIQYF	TGTGCCAGCAGTTTAGCGGTCGGGAACATTCAGTACTTC
TRBV12-3/TRBV12-4	.	TRBJ2-3	.	CASSFEAGMTDTQYF	TGTGCCAGCAGTTTTGAGGCAGGGATGACAGATACGCAGTATTTT
TRBV6-5	.	TRBJ1-3	medium-sized	CATSRESTGNTIYF	TGTGCCACCTCCAGGGAATCTACTGGAAACACCATATATTTT
TRBV11-2	TRBD2	TRBJ2-1	.	CASSLEPLAEQFF	TGTGCCAGCAGCTTAGAACCACTAGCGGAGCAGTTCTTC
TRBV7-2	TRBD2	TRBJ2-7	many	CASSFPSGSSYNEQYF	TGTGCCAGCAGCTTTCCTAGCGGGAGCTCCTACAATGAGCAGTACTTC
TRBV6-1	.	TRBJ2-7	.	CASSAGTWIYEQYF	TGTGCCAGCAGTGCCGGGACTTGGATCTACGAGCAGTACTTC
TRBV10-2	.	TRBJ1-1	many	CASSVGYGTEAFF	TGCGCCAGCAGCGTGGGGTATGGCACTGAAGCTTTCTTT
TRBV6-1	TRBD2	TRBJ2-1	.	CASSAASGGLRSYNAQFF	TGTGCCAGCAGTGCGGCTAGCGGGGGTCTTCGCTCCTACAATGCCCAGTTCTTC
TRBV5-1	TRBD1	TRBJ1-1	.	CASKIRDRENTEAFF	TGCGCCAGCAAGATCCGGGACAGAGAGAACACTGAAGCTTTCTTT
TRBV6-1	TRBD2	TRBJ2-5	once	CASGLGGGDRDTQYF	TGTGCCAGCGGTCTCGGGGGGGGTGACCGAGACACCCAGTACTTC
TRBV10-2	.	TRBJ2-3	.	CASSEKETQYF	TGCGCCAGCAGTGAGAAAGAGACGCAGTACTTT
TRBV27	.	TRBJ2-1	medium-sized	CASMVSRGGLNEQFF	TGTGCCAGCATGGTCTCCAGGGGTGGTCTCAATGAGCAGTTCTTC
TRBV3-1	.	TRBJ1-1	.	CASSPLGRENTEAFF	TGTGCCAGCAGCCCCCTAGGTAGGGAGAACACTGAAGCTTTCTTT
TRBV5-1	.	TRBJ2-5	many	CASSLVVGTQYF	TGCGCCAGCAGCTTGGTGGTGGGGACCCAGTACTTC
TRBV6-1	.	TRBJ1-5	.	CASRHLNQPQHF	TGTGCCAGCAGGCACCTCAATCAGCCCCAGCATTTT
TRBV6-5	.	TRBJ2-5	.	CASSLETGRETQYF	TGTGCCAGCAGTTTGGAGACAGGAAGGGAGACCCAGTACTTC
TRBV10-3	TRBD2	TRBJ2-3	many	CAITGAGGGADTQYF	TGTGCCATCACGGGGGCGGGAGGAGGAGCAGATACGCAGTATTTT
TRBV5-1	.	TRBJ2-7	.	CASTTGGSYEQYF	TGCGCCAGCACAACAGGAGGATCCTACGAGCAGTACTTC
TRBV7-2	TRBD2	TRBJ2-5	few	CASSLVLAGGGQETQYF	TGTGCCAGCAGCTTAGTACTAGCGGGGGGAGGCCAAGAGACCCAGTACTTC
TRBV7-2	.	TRBJ2-1	medium-sized	CASSFFRTDSYEQFF	TGTGCCAGCAGCTTCTTCCGGACAGACTCCTACGAGCAGTTCTTC
TRBV6-5	.	TRBJ1-5	.	CASSYSGGHNQPQHF	TGTGCCAGCAGTTACTCTGGGGGGCACAATCAGCCCCAGCATTTT
TRBV27	.	TRBJ2-5	.	CAGRGGGDLGTQYF	TGTGCGGGCAGAGGGGGGGGCGACCTGGGTACCCAGTACTTC
TRBV12-3/TRBV12-4	.	TRBJ2-7	.	CASSPSLPYEQYF	TGTGCCAGCAGTCCGTCACTCCCCTACGAGCAGTACTTC
TRBV6-5	TRBD2	TRBJ2-1	.	CASSYKVFGLAGLEQFF	TGTGCCAGCAGTTATAAGGTGTTTGGACTAGCGGGGCTCGAGCAGTTCTTC
TRBV4-1	.	TRBJ2-3	.	CASSQETVDTQYF	TGCGCCAGCAGCCAGGAAACCGTAGATACGCAGTATTTT
TRBV6-1	.	TRBJ2-7	.	CASSEWVYEQYF	TGTGCCAGCAGTGAATGGGTCTACGAGCAGTACTTC
TRBV19	TRBD2	TRBJ2-4	few	CASSTGTSGAQYF	TGTGCCAGTAGTACCGGGACTAGCGGGGCGCAGTACTTC
TRBV7-7	TRBD1	TRBJ2-5	many	CASSSDGGTGIKETQYF	TGTGCTAGCAGCTCTGATGGGGGGACAGGGATCAAAGAGACCCAGTACTTC
TRBV11-2	TRBD2	TRBJ2-5	.	CASSFSGVGETQYF	TGTGCCAGCAGCTTCAGCGGGGTCGGGGAGACCCAGTACTTC
TRBV27	TRBD2	TRBJ2-3	.	CASSSGLAGGDTDTQYF	TGTGCCAGTAGTTCGGGGCTAGCGGGAGGGGACACAGATACCCAGTATTTT
TRBV7-2	TRBD2	TRBJ2-7	many	CASSLLPGTSYEQYF	TGTGCCAGCAGCTTGCTTCCCGGGACTAGCTACGAGCAGTACTTC
TRBV6-5	.	TRBJ2-5	few	CASSYVADQETQYF	TGTGCCAGCAGTTACGTGGCGGACCAAGAGACCCAGTACTTC
TRBV27	TRBD1	TRBJ1-3	few	CASSLSYWGTGGFGNTIYF	TGTGCCAGCAGTTTATCATATTGGGGGACAGGGGGATTTGGAAACACCATATATTTT